Given below is one T cell receptor beta chain in context. The protocol was immunoSEQ multiplex PCR, while the TCRdb copy is restricted to in-frame clones and leaves out a portion. The sample shows approximately 170,000 clones, around four fifths of them seen only once. The record originates from a study of blood T cell repertoires in COVID-19. Study-level background: Samples representing acute and convalescent COVID-19 were sourced from the United States, Italy and Spain.

Germline V gives CDR1 SGHRS, CDR2 YFSETQ. This CDR3 is built from 15 residues. V gave up 0 bases and J gave up 4 bases, with 13 bases separating them. The sample comprised PBMCs or T cells enriched from blood (not recorded which). The V call is TRBV5-1, the J call TRBJ2-5; D possibly corresponds to TRBD1 (5 bases). This clonotype was sampled from a woman between 50 and 59 years old who had recovered from COVID-19. The CDR3 DNA is TGCGCCAGCAGCTTGGGGGGCAGTCCTCGAGAGACCCAGTACTTC. It is translated as CASSLGGSPRETQYF. The variable domain in full, completed from reference TRBV5-1 and TRBJ2-5, reads KAGVTQTPRYLIKTRGQQVTLSCSPISGHRSVSWYQQTPGQGLQFLFEYFSETQRNKGNFPGRFSGRQFSNSRSEMNVSTLELGDSALYLCASSLGGSPRETQYFGPGTRLLVL.